This paragraph covers one T cell receptor (beta chain) sequence. Its antigen is as yet unknown. The data were taken from a study of T-cell reconstitution after alpha-beta-depleted transplantation in children. Germline V gene lookup returns CDR1 DFQATT and CDR2 SNEGSKA (reference sequence). V was clipped by 7 bases and J by 4 bases, with 26 bases between them. The CDR3 has 17 residues. Library preparation (for TCRbeta) was performed with unique molecular identifiers. TCRdb re-called the PCR reads through MiXCR, storing one row per CDR3 protein. The data show some 600,000 distinct CDR3 sequences, 13% seen once. Study results and limitations: Several hundred graft clones that had expanded were reportedly the source of alpha-beta T cells about two months after transplant. Newly produced T cells mostly provided counts and TCRbeta diversity after one year, as hyperexpanded clones declined. Some patients' high day-60 TCRbeta diversity was attributed to recipient cells surviving conditioning.

The chain has TRBV20-1 and TRBJ2-1, with D possibly being TRBD2 (6 bases). This sequence was found in a male patient aged 5 to 17 who had a stem cell transplant for acute myeloid leukemia, so the T cells may come from the graft donor. The sample was PBMCs, mostly from graft donor cells, taken 360 days after TCRalphabeta/CD19-depleted stem cell transplant. CDR3 coding DNA: TGCAGTGGTACTAAGATCTTCGGGGACTTACTTTACAATGAGCAGTTCTTC. It specifies CSGTKIFGDLLYNEQFF.